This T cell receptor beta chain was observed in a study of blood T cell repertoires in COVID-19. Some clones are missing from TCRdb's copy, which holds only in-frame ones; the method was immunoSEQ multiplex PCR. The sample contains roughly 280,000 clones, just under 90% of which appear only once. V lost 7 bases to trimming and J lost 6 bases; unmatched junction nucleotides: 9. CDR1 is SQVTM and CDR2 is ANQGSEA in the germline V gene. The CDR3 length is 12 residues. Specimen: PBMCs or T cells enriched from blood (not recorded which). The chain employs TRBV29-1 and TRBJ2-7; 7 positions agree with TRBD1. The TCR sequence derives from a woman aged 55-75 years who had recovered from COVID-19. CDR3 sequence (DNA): TGCAGCGGCTCAACAGGGGTAGGCGAGCAGTACTTC. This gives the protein CSGSTGVGEQYF.